This T cell receptor (beta chain) originates from a study of T cell changes during pregnancy in multiple sclerosis. Measured with immunoSEQ multiplex PCR; TCRdb has only the in-frame clones, and not every one. The sample carries around 50,000 clones, roughly 93% recorded once. This sample comprised CD8+ T cells from peripheral blood mononuclear cells, obtained in the first trimester of pregnancy. This receptor was taken from a female donor with multiple sclerosis, enrolled in a pregnancy study.

CDR3 in DNA: TGCGCCAGCAGCCAAGAAGGACAGGGGGCACATGGCTACACCTTC. It is translated as CASSQEGQGAHGYTF. The chain recombines TRBV4-3 with TRBJ1-2; 11 positions match TRBD1. Germline V gene sequence: CDR1 LGHNA, CDR2 YSLEER. The V and J ends lost 0 bases and 6 bases, in that order; junction bases with no gene match: 3. The CDR3 spans 15 residues.